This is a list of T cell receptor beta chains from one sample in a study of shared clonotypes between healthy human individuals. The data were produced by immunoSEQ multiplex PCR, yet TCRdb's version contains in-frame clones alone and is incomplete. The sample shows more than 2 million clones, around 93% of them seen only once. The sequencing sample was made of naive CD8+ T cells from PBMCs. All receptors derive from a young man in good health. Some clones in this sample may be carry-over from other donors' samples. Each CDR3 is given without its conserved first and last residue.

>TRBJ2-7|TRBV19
ASSMPGLAPKSHEQY
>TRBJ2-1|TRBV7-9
ASSLTPEDPMNEQF
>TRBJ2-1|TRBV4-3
ASSPTPSRIGYNEQF
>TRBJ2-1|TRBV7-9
ASSPPGTIMLEQF
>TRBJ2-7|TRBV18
AGSPVLQGSVTYEQY
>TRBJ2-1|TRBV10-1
ASSDPIRWDRGYNEQF
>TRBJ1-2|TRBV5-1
ASSSVGANYGYT
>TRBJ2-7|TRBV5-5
ASTPRQGAYEQY
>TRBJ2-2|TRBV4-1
ASSWLAANTGELF
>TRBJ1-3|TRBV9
ASSLNKLGPGNTIY
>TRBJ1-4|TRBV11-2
ASSLLQGDEKLF
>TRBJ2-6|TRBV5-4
ASSFTGSGPSGANVLT
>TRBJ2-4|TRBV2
ASSVKGGENIQY
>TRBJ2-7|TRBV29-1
SVLVTGLSYEQY
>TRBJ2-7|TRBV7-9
ASSLGAYEQY
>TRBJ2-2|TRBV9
ASSVTGTANTGELF
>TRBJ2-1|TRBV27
ASSLLPLTGINEQF
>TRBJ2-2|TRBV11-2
ASSLDTWSVTGELF
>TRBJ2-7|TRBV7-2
ASSPPPGQATYEQY
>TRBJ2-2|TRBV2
ASSERTNTGELF
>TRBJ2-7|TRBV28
ASHALRAPYEQY
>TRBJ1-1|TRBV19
ASNGQGARAEAF
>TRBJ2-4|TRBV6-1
ASSEEGEGVGNIQY
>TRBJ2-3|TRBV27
ASSIRTASGTDTQY
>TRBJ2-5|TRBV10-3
AISEIWMEETQY
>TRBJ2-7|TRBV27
ASSPGVYYEQY
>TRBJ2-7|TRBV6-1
ASSEEAGDAYEQY
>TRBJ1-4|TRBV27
ASSLLENEKLF
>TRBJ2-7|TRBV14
ASSTRDRAYEQY
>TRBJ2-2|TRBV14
ASSPQTGRNTGELF
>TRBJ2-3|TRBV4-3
ASSQAPSRDTQY
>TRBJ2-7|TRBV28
ASSLYGSSYEQY
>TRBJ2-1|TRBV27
ASGYGLAPYNEQF
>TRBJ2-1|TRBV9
ASSLTDHGTGGYNEQF
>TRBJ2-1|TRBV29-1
SVVDYRSYNEQF
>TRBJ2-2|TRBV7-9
AGLLAGDVTGELF
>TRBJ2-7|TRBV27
ASSPTRTGSSYEQY
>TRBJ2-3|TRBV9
ASSVVGLAGRTDTQY
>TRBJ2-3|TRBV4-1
ASSRVLAGVDTQY
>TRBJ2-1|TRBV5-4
ASSPPAPDRKTYNEQF
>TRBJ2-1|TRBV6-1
ASSEAGGTYNEQF
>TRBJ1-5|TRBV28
ASTKDRASNQPQH
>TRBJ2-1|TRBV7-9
ASRHPEGNEQF
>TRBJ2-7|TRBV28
ASSFPARTGLYSYEQY
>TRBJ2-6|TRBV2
ASLISGANVLT
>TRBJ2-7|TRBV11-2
ASSLAPYEQY
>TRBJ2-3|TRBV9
ASSDSGRSDTQY
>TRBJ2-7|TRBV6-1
ASSYGDNPYEQY